The sample holds one count of the clone carrying this T cell receptor beta chain. CDR1 is SGHNT, CDR2 YYREEE, per germline (reference sequence). V trimming: 3 bases; J trimming: 1 base; junction bases outside the gene matches: 10. This CDR3 spans 18 amino acids. This sample was included in a study of blood T cell repertoires in COVID-19. Sequencing used immunoSEQ multiplex PCR; TCRdb keeps in-frame clones, though not all of them. The sample shows 270,000 or so clones, roughly 83% of them seen only once. The TCR comes from a human donor with COVID-19, enrolled during active disease. The donor label of this sample is uncertain. V gene TRBV5-4 combines with J gene TRBJ1-6, with 7 bases aligning to TRBD1. Input material: peripheral blood. CDR3 sequence: CASSWGTELQSYNSPLHF. In DNA, the CDR3 is TGTGCCAGCAGCTGGGGGACAGAGTTACAATCCTATAATTCACCCCTCCACTTT.